This T cell receptor (beta chain) was sequenced in a study of CD8 T cells in ankylosing spondylitis (dated by TCRdb to about 2017). For the wider study: The study profiled T cell receptor beta repertoires in healthy donors and ankylosing spondylitis patients to find disease-linked TCR variants. Peripheral blood samples were taken, and synovial fluid was additionally collected from ankylosing spondylitis patients. In total, the full study cohort was made up of roughly 100 healthy donors and approximately 24 ankylosing spondylitis patients. Overall study results and their limits: A TCR beta motif of about 8 highly homologous amino acid variants appeared characteristic of blood from ankylosing spondylitis patients. The disease-linked clones were reported as significantly enriched in matched synovial fluid samples from ankylosing spondylitis patients. Some TCR beta motif variants had previously been reported in synovial fluid and blood of reactive arthritis patients, which suggested common disease-initiation mechanisms. The disease-linked clones had a CD8+ phenotype and were found at relatively low frequencies in peripheral blood.

Germline trimming amounts to 3 bases on V and 0 bases on J, with 1 as the count of junction bases outside the gene matches. Its CDR3 holds 17 amino acids, cysteine through phenylalanine. Here the CDR3 DNA is all that survives: 51 bases in frame from base 1. According to the germline V gene, CDR1 reads SGHTA and CDR2 reads FQGTGA. This clonotype was seen a few times. Its antigen is not yet known. No much larger clonotype is one base removed from it; base qualities were not supplied. Sequenced using an Illumina HiSeq 2500. Quantitative 5'-RACE with molecular barcodes was the method used to prepare the TCR beta libraries. In the original analysis: A new computational method, built on a probabilistic model of VDJ rearrangement, was used to identify disease-linked TCR variants. TCRdb reprocessing: public reads trimmed at Q25 with fastp, clones called with MiXCR, in-frame beta chains kept. Duplicate CDR3 protein sequences are folded into a single record with the most common DNA and genes. TCRdb, not the authors, supplied the V and J calls. A total of around 130,000 distinct CDR3 sequences appear in this sample, around 9% of them only once. The ten most abundant clones make up approximately 3.3% of the sample.

The sequence joins TRBV7-3 to TRBJ2-2; 13 bases in the middle match TRBD2. The material sequenced was blood, either unsorted or a sorted T cell fraction (not recorded which). The clonotype was recovered from a male donor with ankylosing spondylitis or in good health (not recorded which). The DNA sequence follows: TGTGCCAGCAGCTTTACTAGCGGGAGGGCGAACACCGGGGAGCTGTTTTTT. This yields the protein CASSFTSGRANTGELFF.